These 11 T cell receptor beta chains originate from one sample sequenced in a study of blood T cell repertoires in COVID-19. Assay: immunoSEQ multiplex PCR; the TCRdb copy retains only in-frame clones and omits some. The table includes fewer than 150,000 clones, around 89% detected once. The sequencing input was peripheral blood. Receptors originate from a woman aged 50 to 60 with acute or convalescent COVID-19.

The V gene is TRBV19, the J gene TRBJ1-1; D is possibly TRBD1 (6 bases). Germline loops: CDR1 LNHDA, CDR2 SQIVND (reference sequence). This CDR3 region has 16 residues. The V end was cut by 9 bases, the J end by 4 bases, with 24 bases between. DNA of the CDR3: TGTGCCAGCCTGGAGGGGGGGGCGCTTCTGGGCACTGAAGCTTTCTTT. Its translation is CASLEGGALLGTEAFF.

The CDR3 region has the DNA TGCAGCGTTGATTCCCTAGCGGCCCAAGAGACCCAGTACTTC. Translated, it gives CSVDSLAAQETQYF. V is TRBV29-1 and J is TRBJ2-5; 7 bases match TRBD2. CDR1 and CDR2 from the germline V gene are SQVTM and ANQGSEA. The V gene end was trimmed by 3 bases and the J gene end by 1 base; junction bases not matched to a gene: 5. The CDR3 loop spans 14 amino acids.

J is TRBJ1-3 and V is TRBV2; D unclear. The CDR3 extends over 13 amino acids. The germline V gene encodes CDR1 SNHLY and CDR2 FYNNEI. Trimming shortened V by 8 bases and J by 4 bases, and 12 bases separated the two germline ends. CDR3 residues: CASGSRPGNTIYF. The DNA for the CDR3 is TGTGCCAGCGGCTCTAGACCGGGAAACACCATATATTTT.

This clone was observed a few times. This rearrangement joins TRBV6-6 to TRBJ1-1; TRBD1 matches 8 bases. In germline, CDR1 is MNHNY, CDR2 SVGAGI (reference sequence). V dropped 0 bases and J dropped 1; count of bases not matched to a gene: 1. The CDR3 loop spans 15 amino acids. CDR3 sequence (DNA): TGTGCCAGCAGTTACTCCGGGACAGGGAACACTGAAGCTTTCTTT. Protein sequence: CASSYSGTGNTEAFF.

This clone was observed a single time. The chain links TRBV7-9 to TRBJ1-5, with a tentative D call TRBD1 (5 bases). Germline loops: CDR1 SEHNR, CDR2 FQNEAQ (reference sequence). The ends were cut back, 5 bases at V and 2 bases at J, with 10 bases in the middle. The CDR3 spans 14 residues. The CDR3 reads CASSGDSGNQPQHF. The DNA for the CDR3 is TGTGCCAGCAGCGGGGACTCGGGCAATCAGCCCCAGCATTTT.

The chain uses TRBV27 and TRBJ1-4, with D tentatively TRBD1 (6 bases). This CDR3 has 16 amino acids. CDR1 and CDR2 from the germline V gene are MNHEY and SMNVEV (reference sequence). V was cut by 5 bases and J by 7 bases, with 20 bases left in between. CDR3 loop: CASSPRYTDSFEKLFF. The CDR3 DNA sequence: TGTGCCAGCAGTCCACGCTACACGGACAGTTTTGAAAAACTGTTTTTT. The complete variable domain, with remaining parts taken from reference TRBV27 and TRBJ1-4, reads EAQVTQNPRYLITVTGKKLTVTCSQNMNHEYMSWYRQDPGLGLRQIYYSMNVEVTDKGDVPEGYKVSRKEKRNFPLILESPSPNQTSLYFCASSPRYTDSFEKLFFGSGTQLSVL.

The chain combines TRBV5-1 with TRBJ2-1, with D perhaps matching TRBD2 (5 bases). The CDR3 is 12 amino acids. CDR1 and CDR2 from the germline V gene are SGHRS and YFSETQ. V was trimmed by 4 bases and J by 9 bases, leaving 11 bases between them. CDR3 region: CASSRTEGEQFF. The DNA of the CDR3 is TGCGCCAGCAGCAGGACCGAGGGTGAGCAGTTCTTC. Complete variable domain (other parts from reference TRBV5-1 and TRBJ2-1): KAGVTQTPRYLIKTRGQQVTLSCSPISGHRSVSWYQQTPGQGLQFLFEYFSETQRNKGNFPGRFSGRQFSNSRSEMNVSTLELGDSALYLCASSRTEGEQFFGPGTRLTVL.

The chain links TRBV30 to TRBJ2-1; 9 bases line up with TRBD2. Germline CDR1 and CDR2: GTSNPN and SVGIG (reference sequence). The V gene end was trimmed by 3 bases and the J gene end by 9 bases; junction bases not matched to a gene: 15. This CDR3 has 16 amino acids. CDR3 sequence (DNA): TGTGCCTGGAGCGACACCCGCCTGGGACTAGCAGGTGAGCAGTTCTTC. It codes for CAWSDTRLGLAGEQFF.

V is TRBV5-6 and J is TRBJ1-6; 7 bases align to TRBD1. CDR3 length: 14 residues. The germline CDR1 and CDR2 sequences are SGHDT and YYEEEE. The J segment lost 5 bases and the V segment lost 3 bases, leaving 2 bases of the junction unmatched. The CDR3 is CASSYDRDNSPLHF. CDR3 in DNA: TGTGCCAGCAGCTATGACAGGGATAATTCACCCCTCCACTTT. The full variable domain, completed using reference TRBV5-6 and TRBJ1-6, is DAGVTQSPTHLIKTRGQQVTLRCSPKSGHDTVSWYQQALGQGPQFIFQYYEEEERQRGNFPDRFSGHQFPNYSSELNVNALLLGDSALYLCASSYDRDNSPLHFGNGTRLTVT.

In its sample, this clone was seen once. This chain connects TRBV7-9 to TRBJ2-7, with TRBD2 matching 8 bases. CDR1 is SEHNR and CDR2 is FQNEAQ in the germline V gene (reference sequence). There are 16 residues in the CDR3. J gave up 4 bases and V 5 bases, and 13 bases lay outside the gene matches. Written as DNA, the CDR3 is TGTGCCAGCAGCGAACCGAGCGGGAGTCGGTCTTACGAGCAGTACTTC. Its protein is CASSEPSGSRSYEQYF. Based on the CDR3 plus reference TRBV7-9 and TRBJ2-7, the full variable domain is DTGVSQNPRHKITKRGQNVTFRCDPISEHNRLYWYRQTLGQGPEFLTYFQNEAQLEKSRLLSDRFSAERPKGSFSTLEIQRTEQGDSAMYLCASSEPSGSRSYEQYFGPGTRLTVT.

The chain recombines TRBV28 with TRBJ1-1; D possibly corresponds to TRBD1 (5 bases). The germline gives CDR1 MDHEN, CDR2 SYDVKM. CDR3 size: 14 residues. V was clipped by 5 bases and J by 1 base, with 11 bases between them. The CDR3 coding sequence is TGTGCCAGCAGTCTGACCAGGGCGAACACTGAAGCTTTCTTT. Its translation: CASSLTRANTEAFF.